This is a list of T cell receptor beta chains from one sample in a study of cytomegalovirus exposure and HLA in healthy donors. Produced via immunoSEQ multiplex PCR; TCRdb's table is partial and in-frame only. Here the sample spans some 200,000 clones, approximately 85% being singletons. Input material: PBMCs. Receptors originate from a woman in her 50s in good health and CMV-seropositive. The CDR3 runs from the conserved cysteine through the conserved F or W. A D gene is named only where the DNA matches it firmly. The size entry is marked missing in some rows and otherwise reads once, few, many or a size class.

j_call: TRBJ2-3; d_call: -; v_call: TRBV7-3; clone_size: -; cdr3_nt: TGTGCCAGCAGCTCAGGGATTACGAGAGATACGCAGTATTTT; cdr3_aa: CASSSGITRDTQYF
j_call: TRBJ1-2; d_call: -; v_call: TRBV27; clone_size: few; cdr3_nt: TGTGCCAGCAACCCGACCGGGGTTGGTGGCTACACCTTC; cdr3_aa: CASNPTGVGGYTF
j_call: TRBJ2-7; d_call: TRBD2; v_call: TRBV6-1; clone_size: -; cdr3_nt: TGTGCCAGCACGCCTCAACTAGCGGGAGTTCAAGAGCAGTACTTC; cdr3_aa: CASTPQLAGVQEQYF
j_call: TRBJ1-4; d_call: -; v_call: TRBV5-1; clone_size: -; cdr3_nt: TGCGCCAGCAGCTTGGAGGGCAGGGGAAATGAAAAACTGTTTTTT; cdr3_aa: CASSLEGRGNEKLFF
j_call: TRBJ2-2; d_call: -; v_call: TRBV11-2; clone_size: -; cdr3_nt: TGTGCCAGCAGCCCAAACTCCTCCCCCGGGGAGCTGTTTTTT; cdr3_aa: CASSPNSSPGELFF
j_call: TRBJ2-7; d_call: TRBD1; v_call: TRBV5-5; clone_size: -; cdr3_nt: TGTGCCAGCAGCAGACGGGACAGCCCTATGTACGAGCAGTACTTC; cdr3_aa: CASSRRDSPMYEQYF
j_call: TRBJ2-7; d_call: -; v_call: TRBV5-5; clone_size: -; cdr3_nt: TGTGCCAGCAGCTTGGGACACTACGAGCAGTACTTC; cdr3_aa: CASSLGHYEQYF
j_call: TRBJ1-2; d_call: TRBD1; v_call: TRBV19; clone_size: few; cdr3_nt: TGTGCCAGTAGTATCAGACTCGGGACAGGGTATGGCTACACCTTC; cdr3_aa: CASSIRLGTGYGYTF
j_call: TRBJ2-5; d_call: -; v_call: TRBV30; clone_size: once; cdr3_nt: TGTGCCTGGGGGGGGTTGCGGGACTCACAGTACTTC; cdr3_aa: CAWGGLRDSQYF
j_call: TRBJ2-7; d_call: -; v_call: TRBV7-6; clone_size: -; cdr3_nt: TGTGCCAGCAGCTTAGAAGGCAGGGGCTACGAGCAGTACTTC; cdr3_aa: CASSLEGRGYEQYF
j_call: TRBJ2-5; d_call: -; v_call: TRBV11-2; clone_size: -; cdr3_nt: TGTGCCAGCAGCTTAGAGAGTCAAGAGACCCAGTACTTC; cdr3_aa: CASSLESQETQYF
j_call: TRBJ2-1; d_call: TRBD2; v_call: TRBV28; clone_size: -; cdr3_nt: TGTGCCAGCACGGGACTAGCGGGAGTAGCCTACAATGAGCAGTTCTTC; cdr3_aa: CASTGLAGVAYNEQFF
j_call: TRBJ2-3; d_call: -; v_call: TRBV29-1; clone_size: -; cdr3_nt: TGCAGCGTTGAATTTGCGTCCGACACAGATACGCAGTATTTT; cdr3_aa: CSVEFASDTDTQYF
j_call: TRBJ2-3; d_call: TRBD2; v_call: TRBV2; clone_size: -; cdr3_nt: TGTGCCAGCAGCGGCGCGGGAGGGCCAGGTGGTAGCACAGATACGCAGTATTTT; cdr3_aa: CASSGAGGPGGSTDTQYF
j_call: TRBJ2-1; d_call: -; v_call: TRBV2; clone_size: -; cdr3_nt: TGTGCCAGCAGAGACCCTAGCTCGGATGAGCAGTTCTTC; cdr3_aa: CASRDPSSDEQFF
j_call: TRBJ2-3; d_call: TRBD2; v_call: TRBV7-2; clone_size: -; cdr3_nt: TGTGCCAGCAGCCGGCTAGCGGGAGGTAACACAGATACGCAGTATTTT; cdr3_aa: CASSRLAGGNTDTQYF
j_call: TRBJ2-6; d_call: TRBD1; v_call: TRBV7-9; clone_size: -; cdr3_nt: TGTGCCAGCAGCTTAAGCGGGACAGGGGGCTCCTCTGGGGCCAACGGCCTGACTTTC; cdr3_aa: CASSLSGTGGSSGANGLTF
j_call: TRBJ2-7; d_call: -; v_call: TRBV29-1; clone_size: -; cdr3_nt: TGCAGCGTACTTACTCCCTACGAGCAGTACTTC; cdr3_aa: CSVLTPYEQYF
j_call: TRBJ2-5; d_call: TRBD2; v_call: TRBV7-2; clone_size: -; cdr3_nt: TGTGCCAGCAGCTTAGCGGTCGGGGGGGCGCAAGAGACCCAGTACTTC; cdr3_aa: CASSLAVGGAQETQYF
j_call: TRBJ2-7; d_call: TRBD1; v_call: TRBV6-6; clone_size: few; cdr3_nt: TGTGCCAGCAGTTCAGAAGGGGGCGACTCCTACGAGCAGTACTTC; cdr3_aa: CASSSEGGDSYEQYF